These 17 T cell receptor beta chains share one sample of origin, sequenced in a study of molecular identifiers for immune sequencing clone quantification. TCRdb reprocessed the PCR reads via MiXCR and lists one record per CDR3 protein. The sample records under 100,000 distinct CDR3 sequences, 25% being singletons. Material for sequencing was naive CD8+ T cells from blood, with Jurkat cell RNA spiked in. The subset denotes: FACS-sorted CD8+CD4-CCR7+CD45RA+ naive T cells. The receptors shown here come from a human donor in good health. Some libraries in this study had Jurkat cell RNA spiked in.

This clonotype was picked up many times. The gene calls are TRBV12-3 or TRBV12-4 and TRBJ2-3, with TRBD2 identical over 7 bases. The CDR3 runs to 14 residues. After removal of 5 bases from V and 1 base from J, the junction contained 3 bases not matched to a gene. Here the CDR3 reads CASSPSGRTDTQYF. DNA for the CDR3: TGTGCCAGCAGTCCTAGCGGCCGCACAGATACGCAGTATTTT.

This clonotype has more than one count but fewer than ten. The V gene is TRBV3-1, the J gene TRBJ2-7; a weak D match, TRBD2 (6 bases). Germline values: CDR1 LGHDT, CDR2 YNNKEL (reference sequence). V was shortened by 0 bases and J by 5 bases, with 17 bases between the two germline ends. The CDR3 covers 16 residues. The CDR3 bases are TGTGCCAGCAGCCAAGATATTGGCGGGACTGACGACGAGCAGTACTTC. It codes for CASSQDIGGTDDEQYF.

The chain's CDR3 is CASSSGLAGGPWDYEQYF. CDR3 nucleotides: TGTGCCAGCAGCTCGGGACTAGCGGGAGGGCCGTGGGATTACGAGCAGTACTTC. V and J are TRBV7-2 and TRBJ2-7; 16 nucleotides align to TRBD2. The length of the CDR3 is 18 residues. From germline, CDR1 is SGHTA and CDR2 FQGNSA. The V gene end was trimmed by 4 bases and the J gene end by 4 bases; junction bases not matched to a gene: 10.

As for this clonotype: An end of the junction differs from the germline gene, which may be a read error. The genes are TRBV2 and TRBJ1-1; possible D gene TRBD1, 5 bases. Looked up from germline, CDR1 is SNHLY and CDR2 is FYNNEI. The CDR3 consists of 15 residues. The CDR3 here is CASSELGQGSTGAFF. The CDR3 DNA is TGTGCCAGCAGTGAATTGGGGCAAGGAAGCACTGGAGCTTTCTTT.

The chain has TRBV14 and TRBJ1-6; D is undetermined. Germline loops: CDR1 SGHDN, CDR2 FVKESK. This CDR3 comprises 14 residues. V shed 1 base and J shed 12 bases, with 13 bases lying between them. DNA for the CDR3: TGTGCCAGCAGCCAAGTTGGTGGGCTAGAACCCCTCCACTTT. Its protein product is CASSQVGGLEPLHF.

The chain carries TRBV11-2 and TRBJ2-1, with D possibly matching TRBD1 (5 bases). The CDR3 is 16 amino acids. CDR1 and CDR2 (germline): SGHAT, FQNNGV. V gave up 1 base and J gave up 2 bases, with 12 bases separating them. This CDR3 is CASSLGWGGTYNEQFF. In nucleotides, the CDR3 is TGTGCCAGCAGCTTAGGGTGGGGCGGAACCTACAATGAGCAGTTCTTC.

This clonotype turned up a few times. V gene TRBV5-6 combines with J gene TRBJ1-1, with D unclear. Germline V gene lookup returns CDR1 SGHDT and CDR2 YYEEEE. The CDR3 is 14 residues long. Trimming removed 2 bases from V and 6 bases from J, with 14 bases in between. CDR3 loop: CASSFSARGAEAFF. CDR3 DNA: TGTGCCAGCAGCTTCTCAGCCCGTGGAGCTGAAGCTTTCTTT.

Ten or more counts support this clonotype. V gene TRBV19 combines with J gene TRBJ2-7; the D gene is possibly TRBD1 (5 bases). The germline V and J ends were trimmed by 2 bases and 3 bases, with 14 bases remaining between them. Germline V gene lookup returns CDR1 LNHDA and CDR2 SQIVND (reference sequence). The CDR3 has 15 amino acids. CDR3 sequence reads: CASSIRQSLVYEQYF. In nucleotides, the CDR3 is TGTGCCAGTAGTATAAGACAGTCCTTGGTCTACGAGCAGTACTTC.

There are many counts of this clonotype. The gene calls are TRBV19 and TRBJ1-1; the D is unclear. CDR3 size: 12 residues. V was trimmed by 6 bases and J by 2 bases, leaving 7 bases between them. In germline, CDR1 is LNHDA, CDR2 SQIVND (reference sequence). CDR3 sequence (DNA): TGTGCCAGTAGCAGCGTCAACACTGAAGCTTTCTTT. Translation gives CASSSVNTEAFF.

This clonotype was recorded a few times. J is TRBJ2-3 and V is TRBV9; D is undetermined. CDR1 is SGDLS, CDR2 YYNGEE, per germline. CDR3 length: 15 amino acids. V was clipped by 4 bases and J by 0 bases, with 12 bases between them. CDR3 DNA: TGTGCCAGCAGCCCAAGAGAACAGAGCACAGATACGCAGTATTTT. It is translated as CASSPREQSTDTQYF.

This clonotype has just a few counts. V and J are TRBV19 and TRBJ1-1; D unresolved. CDR1 and CDR2 from the germline V gene are LNHDA and SQIVND (reference sequence). V lost 0 bases and J 7 bases, leaving 15 bases between the germline ends. This CDR3 has 15 residues. This CDR3 reads CASSIDPVLGFEAFF. In DNA form, the CDR3 reads TGTGCCAGTAGTATAGATCCGGTGTTGGGGTTTGAAGCTTTCTTT.

The genes are TRBV28 and TRBJ2-4; 7 bases match TRBD1. Trimming at V came to 4 bases and at J to 0 bases, leaving 3 bases not matched to a gene. Germline V gene sequence: CDR1 MDHEN, CDR2 SYDVKM. The CDR3 covers 15 residues. The CDR3 nucleotides are TGTGCCAGCAGTTACAGGGGTCTAGCCAAAAACATTCAGTACTTC. Translated, it gives CASSYRGLAKNIQYF.

The V call is TRBV6-2 or TRBV6-3, the J call TRBJ2-2, with D perhaps being TRBD1 or TRBD2 (5 bases each). Germline CDR1 is MNHEY and CDR2 is SVGEGT. Trimming stripped 9 bases from V and 7 bases from J, with 18 bases between. The CDR3 extends over 14 amino acids. The CDR3 sequence is CASSGLPGYGELFF. CDR3 coding DNA: TGTGCCAGTTCGGGGCTCCCAGGTTACGGGGAGCTGTTTTTT.

This clonotype came up many times. The chain recombines TRBV7-2 with TRBJ2-7; no clear D. The ends were cut back, 3 bases at V and 3 bases at J, with 9 bases in the middle. Germline V lookup: CDR1 SGHTA, CDR2 FQGNSA. The CDR3 has 13 residues. The CDR3 reads CASSFSPGYEQYF. CDR3 nucleotides: TGTGCCAGCAGCTTTTCGCCAGGCTACGAGCAGTACTTC.

This clonotype has a count of ten or more. The chain has TRBV28 and TRBJ1-2; D gene uncertain. The V end lost 5 bases, the J end lost 4 bases, and 23 bases lay between the germline ends. The CDR3 is made up of 17 amino acids. The germline CDR1 and CDR2 sequences are MDHEN and SYDVKM. CDR3 in amino acids: CASSEPTYYMGSYGYTF. The CDR3 coding sequence is TGTGCCAGCAGTGAGCCCACCTACTACATGGGGAGCTATGGCTACACCTTC.

The V gene is TRBV9, the J gene TRBJ1-1; D remains ambiguous. V was shortened by 2 bases and J by 3 bases, with 8 bases between the two germline ends. The CDR3 runs to 13 residues. Germline CDR1 and CDR2: SGDLS and YYNGEE. The CDR3 sequence: CASSVSGDTEAFF. In DNA, the CDR3 is TGTGCCAGCAGCGTGAGCGGGGACACTGAAGCTTTCTTT.

The genes are TRBV11-2 and TRBJ1-5, with TRBD1 matching 7 bases. This CDR3 contains 16 residues. Trimming at V came to 8 bases and at J to 4 bases, leaving 14 bases not matched to a gene. Germline-derived CDR1 and CDR2 are SGHAT and FQNNGV. CDR3 loop: CASRTPRLQGNQPQHF. CDR3 bases: TGTGCCAGCCGCACCCCAAGATTACAGGGGAATCAGCCCCAGCATTTT.